This TCR beta chain originates from a study of T-cell reconstitution after alpha-beta-depleted transplantation in children. V lost 5 bases, J lost 4 bases, and 14 bases lay in between. In germline, CDR1 is KGHSH, CDR2 LQKENI. The CDR3 sequence is 14 residues long. This clonotype was detected many times. Unique molecular identifiers were incorporated during preparation of the TCRbeta library. Via MiXCR, TCRdb re-called the PCR reads, giving one row per CDR3 protein. The sample shows about 500,000 distinct CDR3 sequences, over 25% of them seen only once. The input for sequencing was PBMCs from the stem cell graft donor, taken from the stem cell graft. The clonotype originates from a human donor who donated a stem cell graft to a child with aplastic anemia. The chain links TRBV18 to TRBJ1-1; a possible D gene is TRBD1 (5 bases). CDR3 nucleotide sequence: TGTGCCAGCTCATCGGCAGGGCTGGGCACTGAAGCTTTCTTT. This translates into CASSSAGLGTEAFF.